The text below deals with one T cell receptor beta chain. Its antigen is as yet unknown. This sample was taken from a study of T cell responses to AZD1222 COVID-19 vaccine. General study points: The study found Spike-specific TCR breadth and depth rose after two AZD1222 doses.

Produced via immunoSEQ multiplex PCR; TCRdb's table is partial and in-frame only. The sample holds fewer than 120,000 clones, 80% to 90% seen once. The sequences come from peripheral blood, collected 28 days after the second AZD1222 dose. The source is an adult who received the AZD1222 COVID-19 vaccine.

The CDR3 coding sequence is TGTGCCAGCAGCTTCTTGGCAGGGAGCGCTGAAGCTTTCTTT. Amino acid sequence: CASSFLAGSAEAFF. The chain carries TRBV11-2 and TRBJ1-1, with a possible D match to TRBD1 (5 bases). V lost 3 bases and J 6 bases, leaving 14 bases between the germline ends. The CDR3 contains 14 residues. CDR1 and CDR2 from the germline V gene are SGHAT and FQNNGV.